These T cell receptor beta chains were read from a single sample in a study of CD8+ T cells in alopecia areata. TCRdb's table, derived via immunoSEQ multiplex PCR, lists solely in-frame clones and lacks some. The sample contains roughly 70,000 clones, over 25% of which appear only once. The source material was CD8+ T cells sorted from blood, sampled at week 4, from a patient treated with tofacitinib. These receptors all come from a human donor with alopecia areata. The CDR3 runs from the conserved cysteine through the conserved F or W. Each record gives: D gene, J gene, clone size, V gene, CDR3 protein, CDR3 DNA. D genes are given only for firm matches. Clone size, where shown, is once, few, many, or a class for clones that have expanded.

D: -
J: TRBJ1-2
size: -
V: TRBV29-1
CDR3: CSVGGGSNYGYTF
DNA: TGCAGCGTCGGCGGCGGGAGTAACTATGGCTACACCTTC

D: -
J: TRBJ1-1
size: few
V: TRBV5-1
CDR3: CASRWDLNTEAFF
DNA: TGCGCCAGCAGATGGGATTTGAACACTGAAGCTTTCTTT

D: TRBD1
J: TRBJ1-2
size: few
V: TRBV2
CDR3: CASTWDRDGYTF
DNA: TGTGCCAGCACCTGGGACAGGGACGGCTACACCTTC

D: TRBD1
J: TRBJ1-5
size: -
V: TRBV30
CDR3: CAWSVGQGDQPQHF
DNA: TGTGCCTGGAGTGTAGGGCAGGGGGATCAGCCCCAGCATTTT

D: -
J: TRBJ1-5
size: -
V: TRBV4-1
CDR3: CASSPRDGNSNQPQHF
DNA: TGCGCCAGCAGCCCTAGGGACGGTAATAGCAATCAGCCCCAGCATTTT

D: TRBD1
J: TRBJ1-5
size: -
V: TRBV29-1
CDR3: CSVGDRGPDQPQHF
DNA: TGCAGCGTCGGCGACAGGGGGCCGGATCAGCCCCAGCATTTT

D: -
J: TRBJ2-5
size: -
V: TRBV9
CDR3: CASSVEGKETQYF
DNA: TGTGCCAGCAGCGTAGAGGGGAAAGAGACCCAGTACTTC

D: TRBD2
J: TRBJ2-5
size: -
V: TRBV25-1
CDR3: CASTMGLAGGAQETQYF
DNA: TGTGCCAGCACCATGGGACTAGCGGGAGGGGCCCAAGAGACCCAGTACTTC

D: -
J: TRBJ1-2
size: -
V: TRBV29-1
CDR3: CSVETGGYTF
DNA: TGCAGCGTCGAGACTGGAGGCTACACCTTC

D: -
J: TRBJ2-5
size: once
V: TRBV13
CDR3: CASSQGRRFQETQYF
DNA: TGTGCCAGCAGCCAGGGACGGCGCTTCCAAGAGACCCAGTACTTC

D: TRBD2
J: TRBJ2-1
size: few
V: TRBV2
CDR3: CASISGAYNEQFF
DNA: TGTGCCAGCATAAGCGGGGCCTACAATGAGCAGTTCTTC

D: -
J: TRBJ2-2
size: -
V: TRBV29-1
CDR3: CSVEDDGELFF
DNA: TGCAGCGTTGAAGACGACGGGGAGCTGTTTTTT

D: TRBD1
J: TRBJ1-4
size: many
V: TRBV4-3
CDR3: CASSQVGGRREKLFF
DNA: TGCGCCAGCAGCCAAGTAGGGGGCCGGCGCGAAAAACTGTTTTTT

D: -
J: TRBJ2-5
size: once
V: TRBV9
CDR3: CASSVVGDGETQYF
DNA: TGTGCCAGCAGCGTAGTTGGGGATGGGGAGACCCAGTACTTC

D: -
J: TRBJ2-5
size: -
V: TRBV11-2
CDR3: CASSLEVRETQYF
DNA: TGTGCCAGCAGCTTAGAGGTGCGTGAGACCCAGTACTTC

D: -
J: TRBJ2-7
size: few
V: TRBV9
CDR3: CASSPSRETIYEQYF
DNA: TGTGCCAGCAGTCCTAGCAGGGAGACTATCTACGAGCAGTACTTC

D: -
J: TRBJ2-3
size: few
V: TRBV7-9
CDR3: CASRMFTDTQYF
DNA: TGTGCCAGCAGAATGTTCACAGATACGCAGTATTTT

D: -
J: TRBJ2-7
size: -
V: TRBV27
CDR3: CASSSLGSYEQYF
DNA: TGTGCCAGCAGTTCCCTGGGGAGCTACGAGCAGTACTTC

D: TRBD2
J: TRBJ2-5
size: few
V: TRBV2
CDR3: CASSTLSGEGRETQYF
DNA: TGTGCCAGCAGTACCCTCTCGGGGGAGGGCCGAGAGACCCAGTACTTC

D: -
J: TRBJ1-1
size: once
V: TRBV27
CDR3: CASSPRGGNTEAFF
DNA: TGTGCCAGCAGTCCCCGTGGGGGGAACACTGAAGCTTTCTTT

D: TRBD2
J: TRBJ2-2
size: few
V: TRBV9
CDR3: CASSPRLAGGVTGELFF
DNA: TGTGCCAGCAGCCCCAGACTAGCGGGAGGGGTCACCGGGGAGCTGTTTTTT

D: -
J: TRBJ1-1
size: -
V: TRBV27
CDR3: CASKQRVDTEAFF
DNA: TGTGCCAGCAAACAGCGAGTGGACACTGAAGCTTTCTTT

D: TRBD2
J: TRBJ2-2
size: few
V: TRBV29-1
CDR3: CSVLAGAGELFF
DNA: TGCAGCGTTTTAGCGGGAGCCGGGGAGCTGTTTTTT

D: -
J: TRBJ2-1
size: few
V: TRBV5-6
CDR3: CASSWVEGKNFF
DNA: TGTGCCAGCAGCTGGGTGGAAGGAAAAAATTTCTTC

D: -
J: TRBJ1-1
size: -
V: TRBV7-3
CDR3: CASSLQKNTEAFF
DNA: TGTGCCAGCAGCTTACAGAAGAACACTGAAGCTTTCTTT

D: -
J: TRBJ1-1
size: few
V: TRBV19
CDR3: CASSISLNTEAFF
DNA: TGTGCCAGTAGTATATCCCTGAACACTGAAGCTTTCTTT

D: TRBD2
J: TRBJ2-2
size: -
V: TRBV29-1
CDR3: CSVVRGRGNTGELFF
DNA: TGCAGCGTTGTTCGGGGGAGGGGGAACACCGGGGAGCTGTTTTTT

D: TRBD2
J: TRBJ2-1
size: -
V: TRBV11-2
CDR3: CASSFGREWVF
DNA: TGTGCCAGCAGCTTTGGGAGGGAGTGGGTCTTC

D: TRBD1
J: TRBJ2-3
size: few
V: TRBV6-5
CDR3: CASSSGTGADTQYF
DNA: TGTGCCAGCAGTTCCGGGACAGGGGCCGATACGCAGTATTTT

D: -
J: TRBJ2-3
size: few
V: TRBV29-1
CDR3: CSVNKGGPADTQYF
DNA: TGCAGCGTCAACAAGGGGGGCCCAGCAGATACGCAGTATTTT

D: -
J: TRBJ2-7
size: -
V: TRBV7-2
CDR3: CASRDGGSSYEQYF
DNA: TGTGCCAGCAGGGACGGGGGCTCCTCCTACGAGCAGTACTTC

D: TRBD2
J: TRBJ2-7
size: few
V: TRBV29-1
CDR3: CSVARSGRTEQYF
DNA: TGCAGCGTTGCTCGTAGCGGGAGAACCGAGCAGTACTTC

D: TRBD2
J: TRBJ2-7
size: few
V: TRBV7-2
CDR3: CASSPGLAGAYEQYF
DNA: TGTGCCAGCAGCCCGGGACTAGCGGGGGCCTACGAGCAGTACTTC

D: -
J: TRBJ1-1
size: few
V: TRBV29-1
CDR3: CSAFDGEAFF
DNA: TGCAGCGCCTTTGATGGTGAAGCTTTCTTT

D: TRBD2
J: TRBJ2-3
size: few
V: TRBV11-2
CDR3: CASSPTSGVPQYF
DNA: TGTGCCAGCAGCCCTACTAGCGGGGTTCCGCAGTATTTT

D: TRBD1
J: TRBJ1-3
size: few
V: TRBV29-1
CDR3: CSVRDRDTNTIYF
DNA: TGCAGCGTTCGGGACAGGGACACAAACACCATATATTTT

D: -
J: TRBJ2-4
size: few
V: TRBV29-1
CDR3: CSVETGIGTKNIQYF
DNA: TGCAGCGTTGAGACGGGGATTGGGACCAAAAACATTCAGTACTTC

D: TRBD2
J: TRBJ2-1
size: -
V: TRBV5-1
CDR3: CASSFGTSGNNEQFF
DNA: TGCGCCAGCAGCTTCGGGACTAGCGGGAACAATGAGCAGTTCTTC

D: -
J: TRBJ2-1
size: -
V: TRBV27
CDR3: CASSLRDWHNEQFF
DNA: TGTGCCAGCAGTTTAAGGGACTGGCACAATGAGCAGTTCTTC

D: TRBD1
J: TRBJ1-5
size: -
V: TRBV27
CDR3: CASREGQGANQPQHF
DNA: TGTGCCAGCAGAGAGGGACAGGGGGCGAACCAGCCCCAGCATTTT

D: -
J: TRBJ2-7
size: -
V: TRBV30
CDR3: CAWTGTGHYEQYF
DNA: TGTGCCTGGACAGGTACAGGGCACTACGAGCAGTACTTC

D: TRBD1
J: TRBJ1-2
size: -
V: TRBV6-5
CDR3: CASSYSGQGPGYTF
DNA: TGTGCCAGCAGTTACTCGGGACAGGGCCCTGGCTACACCTTC

D: TRBD2
J: TRBJ2-1
size: few
V: TRBV29-1
CDR3: CSVGSSGRNEQFF
DNA: TGCAGCGTTGGATCTAGCGGGAGAAATGAGCAGTTCTTC

D: -
J: TRBJ1-2
size: few
V: TRBV29-1
CDR3: CSVEGGALYGYTF
DNA: TGCAGCGTTGAGGGGGGGGCTTTGTATGGCTACACCTTC

D: TRBD2
J: TRBJ2-1
size: -
V: TRBV4-1
CDR3: CASSGGDNEQFF
DNA: TGCGCCAGCAGCGGGGGGGACAATGAGCAGTTCTTC

D: TRBD1
J: TRBJ1-1
size: many
V: TRBV7-2
CDR3: CASSSRQGRFEAFF
DNA: TGTGCCAGCAGCTCGCGACAGGGACGCTTCGAAGCTTTCTTT

D: -
J: TRBJ2-1
size: -
V: TRBV29-1
CDR3: CSARGGKYNEQFF
DNA: TGCAGCGCCCGGGGCGGGAAATACAATGAGCAGTTCTTC

D: TRBD2
J: TRBJ2-3
size: -
V: TRBV7-9
CDR3: CASSLVMAGEGSTQYF
DNA: TGTGCCAGCAGCTTAGTGATGGCGGGAGAAGGCTCAACGCAGTATTTT

D: -
J: TRBJ2-7
size: few
V: TRBV29-1
CDR3: CSVRQAEYEQYF
DNA: TGCAGCGTCCGACAGGCTGAATACGAGCAGTACTTC

D: -
J: TRBJ2-3
size: -
V: TRBV5-1
CDR3: CASSLGSLRTQYF
DNA: TGCGCCAGCAGCTTGGGGTCGCTCCGTACGCAGTATTTT

D: TRBD2
J: TRBJ2-1
size: few
V: TRBV29-1
CDR3: CSVEDAGEGYNEQFF
DNA: TGCAGCGTTGAAGATGCGGGGGAGGGCTACAATGAGCAGTTCTTC

D: -
J: TRBJ2-1
size: -
V: TRBV9
CDR3: CASNGASSYNEQFF
DNA: TGTGCCAGCAACGGGGCGAGCTCCTACAATGAGCAGTTCTTC

D: -
J: TRBJ2-7
size: -
V: TRBV5-1
CDR3: CASSFGGGYEQYF
DNA: TGCGCCAGCAGCTTCGGAGGGGGTTACGAGCAGTACTTC

D: -
J: TRBJ2-1
size: -
V: TRBV29-1
CDR3: CSVGAVYNEQFF
DNA: TGCAGCGTTGGGGCAGTTTACAATGAGCAGTTCTTC

D: -
J: TRBJ2-7
size: -
V: TRBV7-8
CDR3: CASSLTPAPLYEQYF
DNA: TGTGCCAGCAGCTTAACCCCCGCCCCCCTCTACGAGCAGTACTTC

D: TRBD2
J: TRBJ2-3
size: many
V: TRBV4-3
CDR3: CASSQKGLAGADTQYF
DNA: TGCGCCAGCAGCCAAAAGGGACTAGCGGGGGCAGATACGCAGTATTTT

D: TRBD2
J: TRBJ2-1
size: -
V: TRBV30
CDR3: CAWSDTRTSGTLYNEQFF
DNA: TGTGCCTGGAGTGATACTAGGACTAGCGGGACACTCTACAATGAGCAGTTCTTC

D: -
J: TRBJ2-3
size: -
V: TRBV15
CDR3: CATSRIPGLRTDTQYF
DNA: TGTGCCACCAGCAGAATCCCGGGACTCCGCACAGATACGCAGTATTTT

D: TRBD1
J: TRBJ2-7
size: -
V: TRBV9
CDR3: CASSPVFGQGTYEQYF
DNA: TGTGCCAGCAGCCCCGTATTCGGACAGGGGACCTACGAGCAGTACTTC